This TCR beta chain was observed in a study of T cell responses to AZD1222 COVID-19 vaccine. Study-wide results and limits: Among AZD1222 vaccinees, only six or seven were seropositive at baseline. At 160-218 and 743-854, vaccine-associated CD4 TCRs were dominant, and they spanned spike. Clonal diversity was possibly underestimated; the donors were predominantly white British and more often female.

Generated by immunoSEQ multiplex PCR, the TCRdb table keeps only in-frame clones and is missing some. The table records around 100,000 clones, more than 75% of them present only once. A note on this clone: The antigen is undetermined.

The CDR3 length is 13 residues. V was pared by 5 bases and J by 4 bases, with 4 bases of the junction left unmatched. Germline CDR1 reads SGHAT; CDR2 reads FQDESV (reference sequence). The chain couples TRBV11-1 to TRBJ1-2; 7 bases match TRBD1. The receptor's source is an adult in good health. Sequencing was performed on peripheral blood, taken on day 0 of MenACWY control vaccination. Written as DNA, the CDR3 is TGTGCCAGCAGCGAGGGACAGTTCTATGGCTACACCTTC. Translation: CASSEGQFYGYTF.